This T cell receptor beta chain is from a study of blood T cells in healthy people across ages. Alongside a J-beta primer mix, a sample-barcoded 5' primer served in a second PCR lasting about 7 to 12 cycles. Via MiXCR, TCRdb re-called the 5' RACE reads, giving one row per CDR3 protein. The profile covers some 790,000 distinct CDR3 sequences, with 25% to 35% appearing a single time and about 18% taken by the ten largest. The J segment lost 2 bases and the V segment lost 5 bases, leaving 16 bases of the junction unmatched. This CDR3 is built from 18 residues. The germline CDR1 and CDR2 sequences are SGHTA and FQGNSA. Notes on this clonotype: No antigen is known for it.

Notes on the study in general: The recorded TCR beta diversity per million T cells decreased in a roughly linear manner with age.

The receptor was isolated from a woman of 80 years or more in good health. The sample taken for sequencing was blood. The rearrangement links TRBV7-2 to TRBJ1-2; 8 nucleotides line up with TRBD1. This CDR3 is CASSPRTAGGPGNYGYTF. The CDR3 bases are TGTGCCAGCAGCCCCAGGACGGCAGGGGGCCCTGGCAACTATGGCTACACCTTC.